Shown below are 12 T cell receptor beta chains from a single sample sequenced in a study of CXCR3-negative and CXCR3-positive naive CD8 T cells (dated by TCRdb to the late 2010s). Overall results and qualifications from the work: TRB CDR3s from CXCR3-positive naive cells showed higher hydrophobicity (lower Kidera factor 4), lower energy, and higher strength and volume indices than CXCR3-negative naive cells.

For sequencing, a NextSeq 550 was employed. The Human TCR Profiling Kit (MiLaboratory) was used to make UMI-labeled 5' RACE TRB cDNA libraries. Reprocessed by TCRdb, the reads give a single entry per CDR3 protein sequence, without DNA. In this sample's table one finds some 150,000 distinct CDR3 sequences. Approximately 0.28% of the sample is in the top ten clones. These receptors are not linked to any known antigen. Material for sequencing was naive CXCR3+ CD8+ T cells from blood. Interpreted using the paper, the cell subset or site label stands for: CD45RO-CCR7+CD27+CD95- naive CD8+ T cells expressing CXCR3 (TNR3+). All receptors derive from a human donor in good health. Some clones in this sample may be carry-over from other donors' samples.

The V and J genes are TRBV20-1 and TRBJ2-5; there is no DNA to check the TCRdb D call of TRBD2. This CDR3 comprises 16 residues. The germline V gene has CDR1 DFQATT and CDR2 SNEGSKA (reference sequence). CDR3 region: CSARDIEASSQETQYF.

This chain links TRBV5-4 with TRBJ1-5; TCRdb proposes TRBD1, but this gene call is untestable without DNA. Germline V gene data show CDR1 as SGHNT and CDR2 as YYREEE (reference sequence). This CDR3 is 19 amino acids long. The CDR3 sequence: CASSLGKGQNYMGFQPQHF.

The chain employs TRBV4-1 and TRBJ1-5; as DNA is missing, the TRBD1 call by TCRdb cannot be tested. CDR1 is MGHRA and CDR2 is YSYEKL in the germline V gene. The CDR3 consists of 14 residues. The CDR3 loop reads CASSRGADNQPQHF.

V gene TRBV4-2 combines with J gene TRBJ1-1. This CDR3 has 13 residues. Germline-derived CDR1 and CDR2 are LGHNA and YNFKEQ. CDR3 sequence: CASSQASFIGAFF.

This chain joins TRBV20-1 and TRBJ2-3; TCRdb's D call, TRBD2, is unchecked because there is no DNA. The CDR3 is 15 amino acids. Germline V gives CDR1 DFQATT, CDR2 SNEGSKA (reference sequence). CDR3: CSGKREGAGTDTQYF.

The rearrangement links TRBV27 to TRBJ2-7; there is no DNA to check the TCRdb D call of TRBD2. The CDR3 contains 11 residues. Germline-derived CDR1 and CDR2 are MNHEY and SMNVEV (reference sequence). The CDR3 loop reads CASSTGGEQYF.

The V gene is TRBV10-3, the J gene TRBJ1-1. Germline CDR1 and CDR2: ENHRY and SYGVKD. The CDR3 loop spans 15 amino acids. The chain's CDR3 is CAISESGVLNTEAFF.

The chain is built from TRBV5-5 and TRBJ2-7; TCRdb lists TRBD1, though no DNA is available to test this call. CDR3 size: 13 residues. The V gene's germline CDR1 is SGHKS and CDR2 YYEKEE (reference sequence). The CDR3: CASSLNPAYEQYF. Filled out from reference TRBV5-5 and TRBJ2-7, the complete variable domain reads DAGVTQSPTHLIKTRGQQVTLRCSPISGHKSVSWYQQVLGQGPQFIFQYYEKEERGRGNFPDRFSARQFPNYSSELNVNALLLGDSALYLCASSLNPAYEQYFGPGTRLTVT.

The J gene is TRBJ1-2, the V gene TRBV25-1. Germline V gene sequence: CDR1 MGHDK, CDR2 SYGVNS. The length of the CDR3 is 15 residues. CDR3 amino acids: CASSEIGAAGYGYTF.

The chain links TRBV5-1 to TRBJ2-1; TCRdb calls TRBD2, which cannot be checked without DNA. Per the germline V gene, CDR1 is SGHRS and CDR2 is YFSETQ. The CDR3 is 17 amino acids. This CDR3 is CASSHLPAGGSYNEQFF.

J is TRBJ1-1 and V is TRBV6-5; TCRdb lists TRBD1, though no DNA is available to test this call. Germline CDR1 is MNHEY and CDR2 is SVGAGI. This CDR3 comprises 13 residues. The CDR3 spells CASRTGANTEAFF.

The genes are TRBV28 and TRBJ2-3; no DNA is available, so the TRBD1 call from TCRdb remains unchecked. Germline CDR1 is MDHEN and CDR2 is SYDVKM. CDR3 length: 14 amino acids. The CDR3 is CASSLYTGADTQYF.